This entry concerns a single TCR beta chain. The authors' processing: Amplified reference gene primers provided the basis for estimating nucleated cell counts. Sequencing used immunoSEQ multiplex PCR; TCRdb keeps in-frame clones, though not all of them. V, J and clone size were drawn from that table, and D and trimming were deduced from the DNA. The repertoire holds hundreds of thousands of clones, with roughly 88% as singletons. This sample is part of a study of blood T cell repertoires in COVID-19. Overall study context: Spain, Italy and the United States supplied samples that represented acute and convalescent COVID-19. Sources were T cells, B-cell-depleted T cells, or PBMCs; the material itself was cDNA or gDNA.

Germline V CDR1 and CDR2: WSHSY, SAAADI. Trimming took 6 bases from V and 2 from J, leaving 14 bases between them. The CDR3 is 15 residues long. The J gene is TRBJ2-1, the V gene TRBV10-2; D may be TRBD1 (6 bases). The sequence came from a woman older than 75 with COVID-19, enrolled during active disease. Source material: peripheral blood. The CDR3, as DNA: TGCGCCAGCAGCCTACTAGGACAGCCCTACAATGAGCAGTTCTTC. Its translation: CASSLLGQPYNEQFF.